This T cell receptor beta chain was captured by sequencing in a study of post-analysis software for immune sequencing data. Unique molecular identifiers tagged the TCR beta cDNA libraries. TCRdb fed the PCR reads into MiXCR, producing one record per CDR3 protein. The table has more than 500,000 distinct CDR3 sequences, around a third seen once. Study outcomes and limitations: Controls had lower frequencies than patients of 4 or 5 TRBV segments, which included TRBV5-6, TRBV5-1 and TRBV20-1.

Worth noting for this clonotype: Its antigen is not identified.

The CDR3 is made up of 14 amino acids. With 4 bases clipped from V and 9 bases from J, the junction kept 7 bases outside the gene matches. The V gene's germline CDR1 is SNHLY and CDR2 FYNNEI. The TCR was taken from a girl younger than 18 with multiple sclerosis. The chain has TRBV2 and TRBJ2-1, with TRBD2 identical over 9 bases. The sequencing input was blood. The chain's CDR3 is CASSVAGGPIEQFF. The CDR3 nucleotides read TGTGCCAGCAGTGTTGCGGGGGGGCCTATTGAGCAGTTCTTC.